These 22 T cell receptor beta chains share one sample of origin, sequenced in a study of T-cell memory formation after mild COVID-19. MiXCR, applied by TCRdb to the 5' RACE reads, yields one record per CDR3 protein. The sample lists around 390,000 distinct CDR3 sequences, 15% to 20% occurring once. Source material: PBMCs or a T cell subset sorted from them (not recorded which). These receptors were obtained from a man aged 18 to 29 who had mild COVID-19 (a few samples of this study predate the infection). Cell type and time point are not known.

The chain is built from TRBV13 and TRBJ2-3, with D perhaps matching TRBD2 (7 bases). CDR1 and CDR2 from the germline V gene are PRHDT and FYEKMQ (reference sequence). V was cut by 5 bases and J by 4 bases, with 13 bases left in between. CDR3 length: 14 amino acids. CDR3 nucleotide sequence: TGTGCCAGCAGCGGGGGGGGGGGCGCAGATACGCAGTATTTT. Protein sequence: CASSGGGGADTQYF. Variable domain in full (rest from reference TRBV13 and TRBJ2-3): AAGVIQSPRHLIKEKRETATLKCYPIPRHDTVYWYQQGPGQDPQFLISFYEKMQSDKGSIPDRFSAQQFSDYHSELNMSSLELGDSALYFCASSGGGGADTQYFGPGTRLTVL.

V gene TRBV5-1 combines with J gene TRBJ2-7; 8 bases match TRBD1. Germline CDR1 and CDR2: SGHRS and YFSETQ. The ends lost 4 bases at V and 2 bases at J; junction bases unmatched: 5. This CDR3 comprises 14 residues. CDR3 region: CASSDRGSAYEQYF. In nucleotides, the CDR3 is TGCGCCAGCAGCGACAGGGGCTCGGCCTACGAGCAGTACTTC.

V is TRBV20-1 and J is TRBJ2-3; TRBD2 might be the D (7 bases). CDR3 length: 16 amino acids. Germline lookup yields CDR1 DFQATT and CDR2 SNEGSKA (reference sequence). Trimming took off 3 bases at V and 7 bases at J, with 23 bases between the two ends. The CDR3 region is CSARMLTTGGGNTQYF. The CDR3 DNA follows: TGCAGTGCTAGGATGCTTACCACGGGGGGCGGGAATACGCAGTATTTT.

There are a few counts of this clonotype. This chain connects TRBV18 to TRBJ1-5; D call uncertain. The germline gives CDR1 KGHSH, CDR2 LQKENI. V lost 2 bases and J 6 bases, leaving 11 bases between the germline ends. CDR3 length: 14 residues. For the CDR3, the DNA is TGTGCCAGCTCACCAACGAGGGAGATTCAGCCCCAGCATTTT. It is translated as CASSPTREIQPQHF.

This chain uses TRBV12-3 or TRBV12-4 with TRBJ1-2, with no clear D. V lost 4 bases, J lost 7 bases, and 19 bases lay in between. The CDR3 contains 15 residues. CDR3 region: CASSYSGSLSVGYTF. The CDR3 nucleotides are TGTGCCAGCAGTTACTCGGGGTCCCTTAGTGTTGGCTACACCTTC.

The chain combines TRBV6-2 or TRBV6-3 with TRBJ1-5; 7 bases are shared with TRBD1. This CDR3 has 14 amino acids. V trimming: 6 bases; J trimming: 4 bases; junction bases outside the gene matches: 6. The germline V gene encodes CDR1 MNHEY and CDR2 SVGEGT. CDR3 in amino acids: CASSLTGLNQPQHF. The CDR3 nucleotides are TGTGCCAGCAGCTTGACAGGGCTTAATCAGCCCCAGCATTTT.

This clonotype was detected once. The chain is built from TRBV29-1 and TRBJ1-2; D uncertain. Germline loops: CDR1 SQVTM, CDR2 ANQGSEA. The CDR3 is 12 amino acids. V lost 4 bases and J lost 0, with 6 bases in between. CDR3 sequence (DNA): TGCAGCGTTGGCGTTTCTAACTATGGCTACACCTTC. This translates into CSVGVSNYGYTF.

In its sample, this clonotype was seen a few times. The chain carries TRBV14 and TRBJ2-1; 12 bases fit TRBD2. From germline, CDR1 is SGHDN and CDR2 FVKESK. This CDR3 is built from 15 residues. The V segment lost 4 bases and the J segment 8 bases; nucleotides outside the gene matches: 6. CDR3 nucleotides: TGTGCCAGCAGCCCCTTGGGGACTAGCGGGTATGAGCAGTTCTTC. Amino acid sequence: CASSPLGTSGYEQFF.

This sequence joins TRBV6-2 or TRBV6-3 and TRBJ2-1; TRBD2 agrees at 12 bases. This CDR3 has 15 amino acids. Losses at the gene ends were 0 bases for V and 9 bases for J; bases not matched to a gene: 3. The V gene's germline CDR1 is MNHEY and CDR2 SVGEGT. This chain's CDR3 is CASSYSLAGGSEQFF. The DNA for the CDR3 is TGTGCCAGCAGTTACTCCCTAGCGGGGGGGAGTGAGCAGTTCTTC.

This clonotype was counted a few times. The CDR3 nucleotides read TGTGCCAGCAGTAAAGGACACCGGGGGGCCAACGTCCTGACTTTC. It codes for CASSKGHRGANVLTF. The genes are TRBV7-2 and TRBJ2-6, with a weak D call TRBD1 (5 bases). The germline gives CDR1 SGHTA, CDR2 FQGNSA. CDR3 length: 15 residues. V lost 6 bases to trimming and J lost 4 bases, with 13 bases between them.

This clonotype showed up many times. The chain is built from TRBV7-9 and TRBJ2-1; D perhaps matches TRBD1 (5 bases). Deletions cut 3 bases from V and 3 bases from J, with 12 bases between. There are 15 residues in the CDR3. Germline V gene lookup returns CDR1 SEHNR and CDR2 FQNEAQ (reference sequence). The CDR3 loop reads CASSFASGRYNEQFF. CDR3 nucleotide sequence: TGTGCCAGCAGCTTCGCGTCAGGGCGCTACAATGAGCAGTTCTTC.

This clonotype turned up a few times. The V call is TRBV6-1, the J call TRBJ2-5; no clear D gene. The CDR3 is made up of 14 amino acids. Between the trimmed V and J ends, which lost 3 bases and 5 bases, there was a span of 13 bases. Germline values: CDR1 MNHNS, CDR2 SASEGT. The CDR3 DNA reads as TGTGCCAGCAGTGATAATCTTACTCCGGAGACCCAGTACTTC. Translation gives CASSDNLTPETQYF.

A few counts support this clonotype. The chain recombines TRBV20-1 with TRBJ2-1; TRBD1 agrees at 8 bases. Germline V lookup: CDR1 DFQATT, CDR2 SNEGSKA (reference sequence). J gave up 3 bases and V 3 bases, and 4 bases lay outside the gene matches. This CDR3 comprises 14 residues. CDR3 loop: CSASTGTGYNEQFF. In nucleotides, the CDR3 is TGCAGTGCTAGTACCGGGACAGGCTACAATGAGCAGTTCTTC.

This clonotype came up a few times. The chain uses TRBV4-3 and TRBJ2-3; a possible D gene is TRBD2 (6 bases). Germline V gene sequence: CDR1 LGHNA, CDR2 YSLEER. Trimming pared 3 bases from V and 0 bases from J, leaving 13 bases between. This CDR3 comprises 16 residues. CDR3 bases: TGCGCCAGCAGCCAGGGCCGGGACTGGAGCACAGATACGCAGTATTTT. Protein: CASSQGRDWSTDTQYF.

The chain couples TRBV12-3 or TRBV12-4 to TRBJ1-2, with TRBD1 as a possible D gene (5 bases). The CDR3 length is 13 residues. V lost 6 bases, J lost 8 bases, and 16 bases lay in between. The CDR3 DNA sequence: TGTGCCAGCAGGGGGGGAGGCGGCGGCGGCTACACCTTC. Residues: CASRGGGGGGYTF.

This clonotype was counted between two and nine times. The chain joins TRBV4-1 to TRBJ1-1; D might be TRBD1 (6 bases). Trimming shortened V by 3 bases and J by 3 bases, and 20 bases separated the two germline ends. This CDR3 contains 17 residues. From germline, CDR1 is MGHRA and CDR2 YSYEKL. The CDR3 loop is CASSQKKTGLWDTEAFF. The CDR3 coding sequence is TGCGCCAGCAGCCAGAAAAAGACAGGACTTTGGGACACTGAAGCTTTCTTT.

The rearrangement joins TRBV5-1 to TRBJ1-1; D uncertain. The CDR3 consists of 13 residues. The germline gives CDR1 SGHRS, CDR2 YFSETQ. V was shortened by 4 bases and J by 5 bases, with 12 bases between the two germline ends. This CDR3 is CASSPDGWTEAFF. DNA of the CDR3: TGCGCCAGCAGCCCGGACGGGTGGACTGAAGCTTTCTTT.

The sample holds a few counts of this clonotype. The chain recombines TRBV11-2 with TRBJ1-5, with 8 bases identical to TRBD1. Germline values: CDR1 SGHAT, CDR2 FQNNGV. V shed 8 bases, J shed 5 bases, and the junction held 8 bases outside the gene matches. CDR3 length: 14 amino acids. The CDR3 reads CASASAGGDQPQHF. CDR3 sequence (DNA): TGTGCCAGCGCTTCGGCAGGGGGCGATCAGCCCCAGCATTTT.

This clonotype was seen more than once but under ten times. The J gene is TRBJ2-2, the V gene TRBV7-2, with D unresolved. The CDR3 extends over 14 amino acids. CDR1 is SGHTA and CDR2 is FQGNSA in the germline V gene. Trimming shortened V by 5 bases and J by 4 bases, and 11 bases separated the two germline ends. CDR3 nucleotide sequence: TGTGCCAGCAGCCTCGCCCTCGGCACCGGGGAGCTGTTTTTT. As protein: CASSLALGTGELFF.

In its sample, this clonotype was seen many times. This chain uses TRBV7-6 with TRBJ2-5; D ambiguous. CDR1 is SGHVS and CDR2 is FNYEAQ in the germline V gene. Trimming removed 0 bases from V and 5 bases from J, with 13 bases in between. The CDR3 has 15 amino acids. CDR3 bases: TGTGCCAGCAGCTTAGCGGGGTCGAACGGGGAGACCCAGTACTTC. Translation gives CASSLAGSNGETQYF.

This clonotype was seen only a few times. J is TRBJ1-1 and V is TRBV5-1; TRBD1 is a possible D gene (6 bases). The CDR3 loop spans 13 amino acids. Germline-derived CDR1 and CDR2 are SGHRS and YFSETQ. V was clipped by 2 bases and J by 3 bases, with 8 bases between them. The CDR3 loop reads CASSFRQDTEAFF. CDR3 bases: TGCGCCAGCAGCTTTCGACAGGACACTGAAGCTTTCTTT. The complete variable domain, with remaining parts taken from reference TRBV5-1 and TRBJ1-1, reads KAGVTQTPRYLIKTRGQQVTLSCSPISGHRSVSWYQQTPGQGLQFLFEYFSETQRNKGNFPGRFSGRQFSNSRSEMNVSTLELGDSALYLCASSFRQDTEAFFGQGTRLTVV.

The chain joins TRBV30 to TRBJ1-1, with no clear D. The ends were cut back, 7 bases at V and 5 bases at J, with 14 bases in the middle. This CDR3 region has 12 residues. Germline V gene sequence: CDR1 GTSNPN, CDR2 SVGIG (reference sequence). CDR3 in DNA: TGTGCCTACCTACCCCCGGTGACTGAAGCTTTCTTT. Protein sequence: CAYLPPVTEAFF.